This T cell receptor beta chain emerged from a study of brain T cells in children with intractable seizures. The study, taken as a whole, reports: Only CDR3 sequence similarity suggested viral specificity, without known HCMV serostatus. Absence of clones before surgery may stem from lower sequencing depth.

This clone appeared a single time. Its antigen is unknown. Repertoires were generated with immunoSEQ multiplex PCR, while TCRdb's copy carries only in-frame clones and drops some. Among 300,000 to 400,000 clones listed, about 93% were seen once. Time point reported: blood from clinic visit 5 months post-surgery; TSC patient then seizure free. Only cases whose brain tissue showed the highest T cell transcript signatures were sequenced. Patients received at least one anti-epileptic drug before surgery. The sample in question was peripheral blood, obtained approximately 5 months after surgery. The receptor was derived from a boy younger than two with tuberous sclerosis and intractable seizures.

In DNA, the CDR3 is TGTGCCAGCAGTTCGACTAACACTGAAGCTTTCTTT. Its translation is CASSSTNTEAFF. The gene calls are TRBV12-3 or TRBV12-4 and TRBJ1-1; no clear D. The CDR3 loop spans 12 amino acids. Trimming pared 4 bases from V and 2 bases from J, leaving 5 bases between.